This TCR beta chain emerged from a study of cytomegalovirus exposure and HLA in healthy donors. Whole-study context: Among several hundred genotyped donors, about 85% fell in the Caucasian-associated ancestry cluster. General study points: CMV antigen specificity of three CMV-associated chains was confirmed in vitro. The authors reported that TCR beta sequences could predict HLA-A and HLA-B alleles. These predictions were accurate for most subjects in the first cohort.

Germline V gene sequence: CDR1 SQVTM, CDR2 ANQGSEA. The CDR3 sequence is 13 residues long. The V gene end was trimmed by 6 bases and the J gene end by 3 bases; junction bases not matched to a gene: 6. For this clone: Its antigen is still unknown.

Healthy bone marrow donors formed the donor group. The study ran its PCR with 60 Vbeta and 13 Jbeta primers. The repertoire was sequenced with immunoSEQ multiplex PCR; TCRdb's copy has only in-frame clones and lacks some. This repertoire includes roughly 80,000 clones. The sample was PBMCs. The chain has TRBV29-1 and TRBJ1-2; 8 positions agree with TRBD1. This clonotype was obtained from a girl between 5 and 17 years old in good health and CMV-seropositive. The CDR3 DNA follows: TGCAGCGTCGTGGACAGGGTTCACTATGGCTACACCTTC. This gives the protein CSVVDRVHYGYTF. Looking up the rest from reference TRBV29-1 and TRBJ1-2 gives the full variable domain: SAVISQKPSRDICQRGTSLTIQCQVDSQVTMMFWYRQQPGQSLTLIATANQGSEATYESGFVIDKFPISRPNLTFSTLTVSNMSPEDSSIYLCSVVDRVHYGYTFGSGTRLTVV.